The clone carrying this TCR beta chain has only a few counts. The data were taken from a study of response to subunit inactivated influenza vaccine. With 0 bases removed from V and 6 bases from J, the gap between germline ends came to 13 bases. This CDR3 contains 14 residues. The V gene's germline CDR1 is SGDLS and CDR2 YYNGEE. From the RT-PCR reads, TCRdb called clonotypes with MiXCR, one entry per CDR3 protein. The sample contains about 780,000 distinct CDR3 sequences, about a fifth of which appear only once. This material consisted of PBMCs from blood, taken roughly 5 days after vaccination. The chain links TRBV9 to TRBJ2-7, with D possibly TRBD1 on 5 matching bases. The TCR was taken from a man aged 45-65 years who received an inactivated influenza vaccine. CDR3 amino acids: CASSVGEPRAEQYF. In nucleotides, the CDR3 is TGTGCCAGCAGCGTAGGGGAACCCAGGGCCGAGCAGTACTTC.